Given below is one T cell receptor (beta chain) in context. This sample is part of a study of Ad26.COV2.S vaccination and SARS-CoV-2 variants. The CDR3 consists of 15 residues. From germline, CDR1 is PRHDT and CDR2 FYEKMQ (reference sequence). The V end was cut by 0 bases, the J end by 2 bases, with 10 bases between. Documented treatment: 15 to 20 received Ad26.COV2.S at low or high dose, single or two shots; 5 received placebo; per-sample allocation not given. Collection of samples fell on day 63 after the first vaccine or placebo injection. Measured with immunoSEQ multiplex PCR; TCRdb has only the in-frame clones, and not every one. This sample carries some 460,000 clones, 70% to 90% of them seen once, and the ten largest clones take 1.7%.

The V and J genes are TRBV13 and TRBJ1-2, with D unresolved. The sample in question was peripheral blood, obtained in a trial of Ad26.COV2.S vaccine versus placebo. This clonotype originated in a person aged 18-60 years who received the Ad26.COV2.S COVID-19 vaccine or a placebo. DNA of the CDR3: TGTGCCAGCAGCTTAGGCCATGGAGGGAACTATGGCTACACCTTC. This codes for CASSLGHGGNYGYTF.